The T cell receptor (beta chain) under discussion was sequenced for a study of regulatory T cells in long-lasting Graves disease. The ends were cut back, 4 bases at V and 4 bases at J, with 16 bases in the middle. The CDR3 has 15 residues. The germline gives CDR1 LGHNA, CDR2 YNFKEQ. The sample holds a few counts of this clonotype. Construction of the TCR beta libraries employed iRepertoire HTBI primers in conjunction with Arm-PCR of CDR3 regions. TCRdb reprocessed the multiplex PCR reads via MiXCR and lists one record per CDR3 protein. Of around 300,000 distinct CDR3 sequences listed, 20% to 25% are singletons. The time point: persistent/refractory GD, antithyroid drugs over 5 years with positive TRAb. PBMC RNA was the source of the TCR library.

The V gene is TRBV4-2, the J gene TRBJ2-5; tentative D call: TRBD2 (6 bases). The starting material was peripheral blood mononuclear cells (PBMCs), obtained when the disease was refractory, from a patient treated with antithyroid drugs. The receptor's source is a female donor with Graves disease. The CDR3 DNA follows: TGTGCCAGCAGCCTCGGGACTCCGGGGGTAGAGACCCAGTACTTC. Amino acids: CASSLGTPGVETQYF.